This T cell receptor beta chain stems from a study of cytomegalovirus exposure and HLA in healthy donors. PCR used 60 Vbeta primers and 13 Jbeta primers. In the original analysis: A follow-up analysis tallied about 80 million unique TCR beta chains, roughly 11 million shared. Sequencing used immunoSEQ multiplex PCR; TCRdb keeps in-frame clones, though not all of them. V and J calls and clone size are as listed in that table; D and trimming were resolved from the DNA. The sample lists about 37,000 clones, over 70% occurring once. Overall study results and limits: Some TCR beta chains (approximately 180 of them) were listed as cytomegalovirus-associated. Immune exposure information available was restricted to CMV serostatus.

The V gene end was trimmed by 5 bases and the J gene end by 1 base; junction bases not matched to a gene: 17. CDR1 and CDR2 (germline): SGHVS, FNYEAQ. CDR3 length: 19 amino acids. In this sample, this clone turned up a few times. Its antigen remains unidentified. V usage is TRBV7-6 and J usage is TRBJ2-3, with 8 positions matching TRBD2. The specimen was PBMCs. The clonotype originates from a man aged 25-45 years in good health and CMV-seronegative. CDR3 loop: CASSARKDSGESRTDTQYF. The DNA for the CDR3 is TGTGCCAGCAGCGCTAGAAAGGATAGCGGGGAAAGCCGCACAGATACGCAGTATTTT.